This TCR beta chain came from a study of long-term antiretroviral therapy in people with HIV. General study points: Those clones which expanded before ART made up the dominant part of the repertoire at all time points.

In germline, CDR1 is MDHEN, CDR2 SYDVKM. V lost 8 bases and J lost 4, with 18 bases in between. CDR3 length: 15 residues. For each donor, at least one pre-ART and at least two post-ART PBMC samples were available. Among participants with HIV, every one received treatment in the United States. Assay version v3.0 of immunoSEQ was used, and it was run at survey level. The sequencing target was 40,000-50,000 T-cell genomes per sample. Measured with immunoSEQ multiplex PCR; TCRdb has only the in-frame clones, and not every one. There are around 32,000 clones in the sample; 70% to 90% occur only once, and about 8.3% lies in the top ten. About this clone itself: Antigen specificity is unknown.

This TCR was sampled from a man between 45 and 60 years old with HIV. The source was unsorted PBMCs, collected 3.2 years before starting antiretroviral therapy. V usage is TRBV28 and J usage is TRBJ1-3; D not certain. The CDR3 DNA is TGTGCCAGCGCCTCCCCCGGAGGGCACGGAAACACCATATATTTT. This codes for CASASPGGHGNTIYF.